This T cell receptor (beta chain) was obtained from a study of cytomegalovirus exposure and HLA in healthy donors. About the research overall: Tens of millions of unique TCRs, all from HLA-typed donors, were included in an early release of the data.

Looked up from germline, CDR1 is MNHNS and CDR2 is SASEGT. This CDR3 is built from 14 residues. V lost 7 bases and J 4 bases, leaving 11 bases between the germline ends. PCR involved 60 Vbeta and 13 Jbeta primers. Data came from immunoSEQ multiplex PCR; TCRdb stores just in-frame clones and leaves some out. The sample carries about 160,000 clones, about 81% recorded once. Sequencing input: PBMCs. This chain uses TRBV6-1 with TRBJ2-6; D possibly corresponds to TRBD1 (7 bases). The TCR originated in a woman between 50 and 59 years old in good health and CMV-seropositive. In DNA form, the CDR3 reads TGTGCCAGCAAACAGGGGAGGGGGGCCAACGTCCTGACTTTC. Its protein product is CASKQGRGANVLTF.